This paragraph reports one TCR beta chain. The antigen remains undetermined. The primer mix had 60 Vbeta and 13 Jbeta primers. Profiled with immunoSEQ multiplex PCR; TCRdb holds only in-frame clones, not every one. The profile covers about 230,000 clones, with about 85% appearing a single time and around 0.22% taken by the ten largest. This record comes from a study of cytomegalovirus exposure and HLA in healthy donors. Study results and caveats: Later analysis identified several of the most significant clusters that appeared linked to common viral pathogens.

This CDR3 spans 14 amino acids. With 4 bases clipped from V and 4 bases from J, the junction kept 6 bases outside the gene matches. CDR1 and CDR2 from the germline V gene are SGHDN and FVKESK. This TCR came from a girl aged 2 to 10 in good health and CMV-seronegative. Sequencing used PBMCs. This chain joins TRBV14 and TRBJ2-7; TRBD1 agrees at 8 bases. CDR3 coding DNA: TGTGCCAGCAGCCCACGGACAGGGTGGTACGAGCAGTACTTC. Its translation is CASSPRTGWYEQYF. Complete variable domain (other parts from reference TRBV14 and TRBJ2-7): EAGVTQFPSHSVIEKGQTVTLRCDPISGHDNLYWYRRVMGKEIKFLLHFVKESKQDESGMPNNRFLAERTGGTYSTLKVQPAELEDSGVYFCASSPRTGWYEQYFGPGTRLTVT.